The 5 T cell receptor beta chains listed next were all sequenced from one sample in a study of shared clonotypes between healthy human individuals. Using immunoSEQ multiplex PCR, the repertoire was profiled, and TCRdb retains in-frame clones only, with some absent. Of 550,000 to 800,000 clones listed, about 90% are singletons. The sample consisted of memory CD8+ T cells from PBMCs. Subset meaning: CD45RO+ cells pooled with CCR7-negative TemRA cells. These receptors were taken from a man in his late teens or twenties in good health. Some clones in this sample may be carry-over from other donors' samples.

The rearrangement links TRBV5-6 to TRBJ2-5, with 9 bases identical to TRBD2. The CDR3 consists of 14 residues. Trimming took 4 bases from V and 6 from J; bases not matched to a gene: 7. The germline V gene has CDR1 SGHDT and CDR2 YYEEEE. Here the CDR3 DNA reads TGTGCCAGCAGCGTAGCGGGAGTGGTAAAGACCCAGTACTTC. Protein product: CASSVAGVVKTQYF.

This sequence joins TRBV7-9 and TRBJ2-5; a weak D match, TRBD1 (6 bases). V lost 4 bases and J lost 5, with 14 bases in between. This CDR3 contains 14 residues. The germline CDR1 and CDR2 sequences are SEHNR and FQNEAQ (reference sequence). The CDR3 sequence is CASSSNRDLETQYF. CDR3 in DNA: TGTGCCAGCAGCTCGAACAGGGATCTGGAGACCCAGTACTTC.

This clone turned up a few times. This same CDR3 is encoded by further DNA sequences in the sample. The rearrangement joins TRBV7-9 to TRBJ1-1; D gene unclear. Germline CDR1 and CDR2: SEHNR and FQNEAQ (reference sequence). This CDR3 spans 12 amino acids. V dropped 0 bases and J dropped 5 bases, with 4 bases sitting between them. The CDR3 reads CASSLAETEAFF. The CDR3 DNA follows: TGTGCCAGCAGCTTAGCGGAAACTGAAGCTTTCTTT.

This sequence joins TRBV5-6 and TRBJ2-7; TRBD1 might be the D (5 bases). Trimming removed 2 bases at V and 0 bases at J, with 9 bases between. The CDR3 consists of 14 residues. The germline gives CDR1 SGHDT, CDR2 YYEEEE. The chain's CDR3 is CASSFTTVSYEQYF. As DNA, the CDR3 is TGTGCCAGCAGCTTTACGACAGTCTCCTACGAGCAGTACTTC.

V is TRBV5-4 and J is TRBJ1-5; TRBD1 matches 9 bases. CDR3 size: 17 residues. CDR1 and CDR2 (germline): SGHNT, YYREEE (reference sequence). V shed 1 base, J shed 4 bases, and the junction held 9 bases outside the gene matches. CDR3 protein: CASSLWGQGLGNQPQHF. CDR3 DNA sequence: TGTGCCAGCAGCTTGTGGGGACAGGGTTTGGGAAATCAGCCCCAGCATTTT.